The source of this T cell receptor (beta chain) is a study of blood T cell repertoires in COVID-19 (dated by TCRdb to the early 2020s). The study in broad terms: Collaborator samples came from the United States, Italy and Spain and covered acute and convalescent phases of COVID-19. Samples came from the ongoing ImmuneRACE study (first 160 participants) plus 1,254 subjects from 6 global collaborators. Nearly every sample came with metadata listing a de-identified subject ID, COVID-19 status, age in years and sex. The dataset comprised deeply sampled blood TCRbeta repertoires from subjects exposed to, actively infected with, or recovered from COVID-19. The prospective study material was composed of cDNA or gDNA derived from T cells, B-cell-depleted T cells, or PBMCs. Where available, HLA class I and class II types were obtained from metadata supplied by the sample provider rather than from assay-based typing. The repertoires were released in a freely available public database meant as a resource for research on the immune response to SARS-CoV-2.

The study at large found these results: How much clinical and demographic metadata was included differed by source and by participant, and the metadata was provided uncurated.

Collaborating institutions collected whole blood in K2EDTA tubes following their own protocols. For TCRbeta analysis, collaborators shipped samples in one of three forms: frozen whole blood, isolated PBMCs, or DNA extracted from either of those sample types. On this clone itself: Its antigen remains unidentified. The input lacks base qualities; no much larger clone sits a single base away.

TCRbeta CDR3 regions were amplified from genomic DNA by means of the immunoSEQ Assay, a bias-controlled multiplex PCR. The authors' analysis ran thus. The number of nucleated cells in each sample was estimated by amplification of reference gene primers within the assay. To quantify the absolute abundance of each unique TCRbeta CDR3 rearrangement, sequence reads were collapsed and filtered. For each sample, productive Simpson clonality was calculated as the square root of Simpson's diversity index across productive rearrangements. TCRdb carries this immuneACCESS record with in-frame sequences only. Its versions omit some clonotypes, under half of them owing to an unresolved V gene in the studies checked, with the rest unexplained. The DNA was the basis for D and trimming; V, J and clone size are from that table. The sample profile shows 120,000 to 150,000 clones; roughly 89% of them were found once. The top ten clonotypes cover less than 0.95% of the sample.

Relative to germline, V is 4 bases shorter and J is 6 bases shorter, with 16 bases between their ends. From the cysteine up to the phenylalanine, the CDR3 has a length of 14 residues. Only CDR3 DNA remains: 42 bases, in frame from the first base. The germline V gene sets CDR1 to SGHTA and CDR2 to FQGTGA. Specimen: peripheral blood. The chain is made from TRBV7-3 and TRBJ2-7; TRBD2 is a possible D gene, resting on 5 matching bases. This clonotype originated in a woman in her forties or fifties with acute or convalescent COVID-19. At the DNA level, the sequence is TGTGCCAGCAGCTCAGATGGAGGATCACTCGAGCAGTACTTC. Its translation reads: CASSSDGGSLEQYF.